These 25 T cell receptor beta chains originate from one sample sequenced in a study of beta chain features in type 1 diabetes (dated by TCRdb to 2016 to 2019). Overall study outcomes, separate from this receptor: A moderate but significant shortening of TCRB CDR3 length was observed in type 1 diabetes patients in all four CD4+ subsets.

The library relied on the immunoSEQ multiplex PCR assay. All of the isolated RNA was reverse transcribed with the High Capacity cDNA Reverse Transcription Kit, so expressed TCRB transcripts were sequenced. TCRdb holds this immuneACCESS table with in-frame rearrangements only. Some clones are missing; in checked studies, unresolved V genes explain under half, and the rest has no known cause. Recorded for this sample are 600,000 or so clones; 9.5% to 15% of them occurred a single time. Clones ranked in the top ten supply around 0.12% of the sample. Antigen specificity for these receptors is unknown. The sequenced sample was naive CD4+ T cells from blood. The cell subset or site label, as the study defines it: true naive CD4+ T cells. These receptors were obtained from a young man with type 1 diabetes.

This clone appeared a few times. The chain joins TRBV6-5 to TRBJ2-1, with D hard to call. CDR3 size: 15 residues. V lost 2 bases and J 6 bases, leaving 14 bases between the germline ends. Germline CDR1 MNHEY, CDR2 SVGAGI. CDR3 DNA: TGTGCCAGCAGTTACCGAATTCTCAGCGTCAATGAGCAGTTCTTC. Amino acids: CASSYRILSVNEQFF.

V usage is TRBV12-5 and J usage is TRBJ2-5; the match to TRBD2 covers 11 bases. The trim removed 5 bases at V and 2 bases at J, leaving 7 bases unmatched. CDR1 and CDR2 (germline): LGHNT, FRNRAP. This CDR3 has 16 amino acids. CDR3 nucleotides: TGTGCTAGTGGTCGGGGGACTAGCGGACAACAAGAGACCCAGTACTTC. Translation gives CASGRGTSGQQETQYF.

This clone was found a few times. The V call is TRBV19, the J call TRBJ2-3, with unresolved D. Germline assignment: CDR1 LNHDA and CDR2 SQIVND (reference sequence). The CDR3 consists of 14 residues. Trimming shortened V by 5 bases and J by 4 bases, and 13 bases separated the two germline ends. CDR3 sequence: CASSPQVGSDTQYF. Here the CDR3 DNA reads TGTGCCAGTAGTCCGCAGGTGGGATCAGATACGCAGTATTTT.

The genes are TRBV2 and TRBJ2-2; no reliable D call. The V gene lost 4 bases and the J gene lost 10 bases, with 16 bases spanning the gap. The CDR3 contains 14 residues. In germline, CDR1 is SNHLY, CDR2 FYNNEI. The CDR3 protein is CASSGAGALVELFF. The CDR3, as DNA: TGTGCCAGCAGTGGGGCAGGCGCGTTAGTGGAGCTGTTTTTT. The variable domain in full, completed from reference TRBV2 and TRBJ2-2, reads EPEVTQTPSHQVTQMGQEVILRCVPISNHLYFYWYRQILGQKVEFLVSFYNNEISEKSEIFDDQFSVERPDGSNFTLKIRSTKLEDSAMYFCASSGAGALVELFFGEGSRLTVL.

A remark on this clone: Other DNA variants within this sample encode the same CDR3. The V and J genes are TRBV20-1 and TRBJ1-2, with unresolved D. This CDR3 spans 11 amino acids. Germline-derived CDR1 and CDR2 are DFQATT and SNEGSKA (reference sequence). With 5 bases removed from V and 3 bases from J, the gap between germline ends came to 7 bases. CDR3 nucleotide sequence: TGCAGTGCTCGGACCGACTATGGCTACACCTTC. It specifies CSARTDYGYTF.

A note on this clone: Other DNA sequences in this specimen translate into the identical CDR3. The chain uses TRBV5-1 and TRBJ1-2; D gene ambiguous. Germline CDR1 SGHRS, CDR2 YFSETQ. V was trimmed by 0 bases and J by 8 bases, leaving 11 bases between them. The CDR3 extends over 13 amino acids. In DNA form, the CDR3 reads TGCGCCAGCAGCTTGGGGCAGGTCGACGGCTACACCTTC. Protein: CASSLGQVDGYTF.

This clone was seen only a few times. This rearrangement joins TRBV5-6 to TRBJ2-2; either TRBD1 or TRBD2 may supply D (6 bases each). V lost 5 bases and J 2 bases, leaving 13 bases between the germline ends. The CDR3 sequence is 15 residues long. CDR1 SGHDT and CDR2 YYEEEE come from the germline V gene. CDR3 DNA sequence: TGTGCCAGCAGAACGACAGGACTAAACACCGGGGAGCTGTTTTTT. Translation gives CASRTTGLNTGELFF.

The CDR3 loop is CASSLEPPGRNEAFF. Here the CDR3 DNA reads TGCGCCAGCAGCTTGGAGCCCCCCGGCAGGAATGAAGCTTTCTTT. The genes are TRBV5-1 and TRBJ1-1; no clear D. This CDR3 has 15 amino acids. Germline V CDR1 and CDR2: SGHRS, YFSETQ. V was cut by 0 bases and J by 7 bases, with 16 bases left in between.

This clone occurred a few times. The chain joins TRBV18 to TRBJ2-5; D is ambiguous. V was trimmed by 3 bases and J by 1 base, leaving 6 bases between them. CDR3 length: 13 amino acids. Germline CDR1 KGHSH, CDR2 LQKENI. CDR3 amino acids: CASSPVFQETQYF. The CDR3 DNA follows: TGTGCCAGCTCACCTGTGTTCCAAGAGACCCAGTACTTC.

The V call is TRBV7-3, the J call TRBJ1-2, with TRBD1 matching over 7 bases. Germline V gene data show CDR1 as SGHTA and CDR2 as FQGTGA. Trimming removed 0 bases from V and 2 bases from J; junction bases left unmatched: 3. The CDR3 is 15 residues long. This CDR3 reads CASSLTGQRNYGYTF. CDR3 nucleotides: TGTGCCAGCAGCTTAACGGGACAGAGGAACTATGGCTACACCTTC.

The V gene is TRBV9, the J gene TRBJ2-5; D perhaps matches TRBD1 (5 bases). Per the germline V gene, CDR1 is SGDLS and CDR2 is YYNGEE. V lost 2 bases, J lost 2 bases, and 10 bases lay in between. The CDR3 covers 14 residues. The CDR3 is CASSVARGQETQYF. The CDR3 DNA follows: TGTGCCAGCAGCGTGGCTAGGGGACAAGAGACCCAGTACTTC. The whole variable domain, remainder taken from reference TRBV9 and TRBJ2-5, is DSGVTQTPKHLITATGQRVTLRCSPRSGDLSVYWYQQSLDQGLQFLIQYYNGEERAKGNILERFSAQQFPDLHSELNLSSLELGDSALYFCASSVARGQETQYFGPGTRLLVL.

This chain links TRBV11-2 with TRBJ1-2, with D unresolved. V was cut by 5 bases and J by 4 bases, with 11 bases left in between. CDR1 is SGHAT, CDR2 FQNNGV, per germline. The CDR3 is 13 amino acids. The CDR3: CASSKTPVYGYTF. The CDR3 DNA reads TGTGCCAGCAGCAAGACACCGGTCTATGGCTACACCTTC.

The rearrangement uses TRBV27 and TRBJ1-4; 10 bases match TRBD1. From germline, CDR1 is MNHEY and CDR2 SMNVEV (reference sequence). The CDR3 length is 14 residues. The V and J ends lost 3 bases and 8 bases, in that order; junction bases with no gene match: 3. Here the CDR3 reads CASSLGQGYEKLFF. CDR3 nucleotide sequence: TGTGCCAGCAGTTTGGGACAGGGGTACGAAAAACTGTTTTTT.

Remarks on this clone: This specimen includes other DNA sequences encoding the same CDR3. DNA of the CDR3: TGCAGCGTTGATAGAGGCACAGATACGCAGTATTTT. It codes for CSVDRGTDTQYF. This chain joins TRBV29-1 and TRBJ2-3; D gene unclear. In germline, CDR1 is SQVTM, CDR2 ANQGSEA. Trimming took 3 bases from V and 1 from J, leaving 5 bases between them. The CDR3 sequence is 12 residues long.

The V gene is TRBV4-3, the J gene TRBJ2-1; D ambiguous. Germline CDR1 is LGHNA and CDR2 is YSLEER. CDR3 length: 13 residues. Trimming took 4 bases from V and 6 from J, leaving 10 bases between them. The CDR3 DNA reads as TGCGCCAGCAGCCCTCCAGGAGTCAATGAGCAGTTCTTC. This sequence encodes CASSPPGVNEQFF.

The V and J genes are TRBV5-1 and TRBJ2-7; 11 bases fit TRBD1. With 4 bases clipped from V and 0 bases from J, the junction kept 3 bases outside the gene matches. The germline V gene has CDR1 SGHRS and CDR2 YFSETQ. The CDR3 extends over 15 amino acids. CDR3 protein: CASSPGTGGSYEQYF. For the CDR3, the DNA is TGCGCCAGCAGCCCCGGGACAGGGGGCTCCTACGAGCAGTACTTC.

The sample holds a few counts of this clone. The chain combines TRBV10-3 with TRBJ2-7; tentatively, D is TRBD1 or TRBD2 (5 bases each). V was shortened by 2 bases and J by 5 bases, with 10 bases between the two germline ends. Germline-derived CDR1 and CDR2 are ENHRY and SYGVKD. This CDR3 has 13 residues. CDR3 residues: CAISEPGSHEQYF. The CDR3 DNA reads TGTGCCATCAGTGAGCCAGGGAGCCACGAGCAGTACTTC.

The gene calls are TRBV6-1 and TRBJ2-7; no definite D call. The germline gives CDR1 MNHNS, CDR2 SASEGT. The CDR3 consists of 16 residues. The V and J ends lost 2 bases and 2 bases respectively, with 16 bases between them. The chain's CDR3 is CASSERPPKGTYEQYF. The CDR3 DNA follows: TGTGCCAGCAGTGAACGGCCCCCGAAGGGAACCTACGAGCAGTACTTC.

The gene calls are TRBV7-2 and TRBJ2-5, with TRBD2 as a possible D gene (6 bases). Trimming shortened V by 2 bases and J by 4 bases, and 14 bases separated the two germline ends. The CDR3 runs to 15 residues. Germline CDR1 is SGHTA and CDR2 is FQGNSA. The chain's CDR3 is CASSLSRAGGETQYF. The CDR3 bases are TGTGCCAGCAGCTTAAGTAGGGCCGGGGGAGAGACCCAGTACTTC.

This rearrangement joins TRBV4-2 to TRBJ1-2; TRBD1 is a possible D gene (5 bases). The CDR3 spans 15 residues. The germline V and J ends were trimmed by 1 base and 2 bases, with 11 bases remaining between them. CDR1 LGHNA and CDR2 YNFKEQ come from the germline V gene. CDR3 loop: CASSQGEQENYGYTF. The CDR3 DNA is TGTGCCAGCAGCCAAGGTGAACAGGAGAACTATGGCTACACCTTC.

The chain links TRBV7-8 to TRBJ2-7, with TRBD2 matching 7 bases. This CDR3 comprises 17 residues. V lost 2 bases and J lost 0; bases outside the gene matches: 10. Germline CDR1 SGHVS, CDR2 FQNEAQ. This CDR3 reads CASSLPLWRGSSYEQYF. CDR3 nucleotides: TGTGCCAGCAGCTTACCCCTTTGGCGGGGGAGCTCCTACGAGCAGTACTTC.

This clone has more than one count but fewer than ten. The chain recombines TRBV5-6 with TRBJ2-1; perhaps TRBD1 as D (6 bases). The V gene lost 1 base and the J gene lost 1 base, with 12 bases spanning the gap. The V gene's germline CDR1 is SGHDT and CDR2 YYEEEE. The CDR3 sequence is 16 residues long. Here the CDR3 DNA reads TGTGCCAGCAGCTTGCTAAGGGGGAGTTCCTACAATGAGCAGTTCTTC. As protein: CASSLLRGSSYNEQFF.

This clone was counted between two and nine times. CDR3 DNA: TGTGCCAGCAGCTTATATGGGGAGGCCGGGGAGCTGTTTTTT. As protein: CASSLYGEAGELFF. The chain has TRBV7-2 and TRBJ2-2; a possible D gene is TRBD2 (6 bases). The CDR3 runs to 14 residues. Germline CDR1 and CDR2: SGHTA and FQGNSA. V lost 2 bases, J lost 6 bases, and 10 bases lay in between.

The chain's CDR3 is CASSGTGGGNSPLHF. The CDR3 DNA reads TGTGCCAGCAGTGGGACAGGGGGCGGGAATTCACCCCTCCACTTT. This chain connects TRBV2 to TRBJ1-6, with 11 positions matching TRBD1. Germline assignment: CDR1 SNHLY and CDR2 FYNNEI. The V gene end was trimmed by 4 bases and the J gene end by 7 bases; junction bases not matched to a gene: 3. The CDR3 is 15 amino acids.

Concerning this clone itself: The sample carries other DNA sequences with the same CDR3. The genes are TRBV27 and TRBJ1-1, with D perhaps TRBD1 (5 bases). V was clipped by 2 bases and J by 4 bases, with 8 bases between them. This CDR3 has 13 residues. Germline lookup yields CDR1 MNHEY and CDR2 SMNVEV (reference sequence). The CDR3 coding sequence is TGTGCCAGCAGTTTACAGGGTAGCACTGAAGCTTTCTTT. Protein sequence: CASSLQGSTEAFF.